Presented here are 20 T cell receptor beta chains from one specimen sequenced in a study of blood T cell repertoires in COVID-19. The repertoire was sequenced with immunoSEQ multiplex PCR; TCRdb's copy has only in-frame clones and lacks some. The sample lists over 65,000 clones; 80% to 85% were seen once. The sample was peripheral blood. The receptors shown here come from a human donor in a cohort sampled during active COVID-19.

This clone was counted many times. V usage is TRBV19 and J usage is TRBJ2-3, with 11 bases that match TRBD2. The germline gives CDR1 LNHDA, CDR2 SQIVND (reference sequence). CDR3 length equals 14 residues. Trimming removed 8 bases from V and 9 bases from J; junction bases left unmatched: 10. The CDR3 nucleotides are TGTGCCAGTTCGGGACTAGCGGCCCTCGGGACGCAGTATTTT. Its translation: CASSGLAALGTQYF.

V gene TRBV27 combines with J gene TRBJ2-7; TRBD2 is a possible D gene (7 bases). Germline V gene data show CDR1 as MNHEY and CDR2 as SMNVEV (reference sequence). The CDR3 length is 14 residues. Trimming took off 5 bases at V and 4 bases at J, with 15 bases between the two ends. CDR3 DNA sequence: TGTGCCAGCAGTAGTTTAGGGGGGGAGTACGAGCAGTACTTC. Amino acid sequence: CASSSLGGEYEQYF.

The V call is TRBV9, the J call TRBJ2-3; the match to TRBD2 covers 8 bases. Germline CDR1 is SGDLS and CDR2 is YYNGEE. The V segment lost 2 bases and the J segment 6 bases; nucleotides outside the gene matches: 5. The CDR3 totals 14 residues. CDR3 sequence: CASSVSGTGDTQYF. CDR3 in DNA: TGTGCCAGCAGCGTTAGCGGGACCGGGGATACGCAGTATTTT.

For the CDR3, the DNA is TGTGCCAGCCGAGGACAGGGGGTCGGTCAGCCCCAGCATTTT. Translated, it gives CASRGQGVGQPQHF. The J gene is TRBJ1-5, the V gene TRBV6-6, with 10 bases that match TRBD1. J gave up 6 bases and V 8 bases, and 7 bases lay outside the gene matches. Germline V CDR1 and CDR2: MNHNY, SVGAGI (reference sequence). The CDR3 totals 14 residues.

This clone was seen only once. The chain couples TRBV18 to TRBJ2-1, with D possibly being TRBD2 (6 bases). CDR1 is KGHSH, CDR2 LQKENI, per germline. The V end lost 8 bases, the J end lost 7 bases, and 15 bases lay between the germline ends. CDR3 length equals 13 residues. CDR3 in DNA: TGTGCCAGCCGGGGGTCCGCCCGAAATGAGCAGTTCTTC. Its translation is CASRGSARNEQFF.

V is TRBV27 and J is TRBJ2-1; 8 bases map to TRBD1. CDR3 length: 16 amino acids. V shed 6 bases and J 6 bases; nucleotides not matched to a gene: 13. The germline V gene has CDR1 MNHEY and CDR2 SMNVEV (reference sequence). DNA for the CDR3: TGTGCCAGCAGCCTTTCCTCGGGACAGGCCTCCAATGAGCAGTTCTTC. It codes for CASSLSSGQASNEQFF.

This clone was detected once. The chain has TRBV6-2 or TRBV6-3 and TRBJ2-3; 13 positions match TRBD2. This CDR3 has 19 residues. Germline V gene data show CDR1 as MNHEY and CDR2 as SVGEGT. The V and J ends lost 4 bases and 6 bases, in that order; junction bases with no gene match: 16. CDR3 sequence reads: CASSSEGSGLAGARDTQYF. Written as DNA, the CDR3 is TGTGCCAGCAGTTCCGAAGGTAGCGGACTAGCGGGAGCACGGGATACGCAGTATTTT.

The chain combines TRBV6-2 or TRBV6-3 with TRBJ2-7; 7 bases are a match to TRBD1. The CDR3 extends over 16 amino acids. The V segment lost 4 bases and the J segment 3 bases; nucleotides outside the gene matches: 12. CDR1 and CDR2 (germline): MNHEY, SVGEGT. CDR3 sequence reads: CASSLSTGAAFYEQYF. In DNA form, the CDR3 reads TGTGCCAGCAGTTTATCAACAGGGGCAGCCTTCTACGAGCAGTACTTC.

This clone came up a few times. This chain uses TRBV28 with TRBJ1-1, with a weak D call TRBD1 (5 bases). This CDR3 is built from 16 residues. V gave up 7 bases and J gave up 1 base, with 19 bases separating them. Looked up from germline, CDR1 is MDHEN and CDR2 is SYDVKM. The CDR3 DNA reads as TGTGCCAGCATCAACCGGGCAGGGTGGGAGAACACTGAAGCTTTCTTT. This codes for CASINRAGWENTEAFF.

V is TRBV12-3 or TRBV12-4 and J is TRBJ2-7, with D unresolved. The CDR3 covers 13 residues. V was clipped by 1 base and J by 6 bases, with 10 bases between them. CDR3: CASSLGSVSEQYF. CDR3 DNA sequence: TGTGCCAGCAGTTTAGGGTCGGTGAGCGAGCAGTACTTC.

J is TRBJ2-5 and V is TRBV5-8; TRBD1 matches at 9 bases. CDR3 length: 18 amino acids. With V trimmed by 1 base and J by 4 bases, 14 bases remained unmatched. Germline assignment: CDR1 SGHTS and CDR2 YDEGEE. This chain's CDR3 is CASSLYFLGQGPPETQYF. Here the CDR3 DNA reads TGTGCCAGCAGCTTGTACTTTTTGGGACAGGGACCCCCAGAGACCCAGTACTTC. The whole variable domain, filled in from reference TRBV5-8 and TRBJ2-5, reads EAGVTQSPTHLIKTRGQQATLRCSPISGHTSVYWYQQALGLGLQFLLWYDEGEERNRGNFPPRFSGRQFPNYSSELNVNALELEDSALYLCASSLYFLGQGPPETQYFGPGTRLLVL.

The gene calls are TRBV12-5 and TRBJ2-5; 11 bases agree with TRBD2. The CDR3 is made up of 15 amino acids. With 6 bases clipped from V and 2 bases from J, the junction kept 5 bases outside the gene matches. Germline CDR1 is LGHNT and CDR2 is FRNRAP. For the CDR3, the DNA is TGTGCTAGTGGGCCGGGACTAGCGGCACAAGAGACCCAGTACTTC. Translated: CASGPGLAAQETQYF.

The V gene is TRBV6-5, the J gene TRBJ2-7, with D possibly being TRBD2 (6 bases). The CDR3 has 13 residues. The V and J ends lost 10 bases and 7 bases respectively, with 20 bases between them. CDR1 and CDR2 from the germline V gene are MNHEY and SVGAGI. The CDR3 coding sequence is TGTGCCACCCAGATGGGAATCGCGGGGGAGCAGTACTTC. It yields the protein CATQMGIAGEQYF.

V and J are TRBV5-1 and TRBJ1-2; TRBD1 agrees at 8 bases. The CDR3 sequence is 12 residues long. The trim removed 4 bases at V and 7 bases at J, leaving 3 bases unmatched. Looked up from germline, CDR1 is SGHRS and CDR2 is YFSETQ. CDR3: CASSPDRGGYTF. The CDR3 bases are TGCGCCAGCAGCCCCGACAGGGGTGGCTACACCTTC.

This chain links TRBV29-1 with TRBJ1-1, with D possibly being TRBD1 (6 bases). CDR3 length equals 11 residues. Germline values: CDR1 SQVTM, CDR2 ANQGSEA. Trimming took 6 bases from V and 7 from J, leaving 12 bases between them. The CDR3 loop is CSVEVTGEAFF. In DNA form, the CDR3 reads TGCAGCGTGGAGGTGACAGGTGAAGCTTTCTTT. The variable domain in full, completed from reference TRBV29-1 and TRBJ1-1, reads SAVISQKPSRDICQRGTSLTIQCQVDSQVTMMFWYRQQPGQSLTLIATANQGSEATYESGFVIDKFPISRPNLTFSTLTVSNMSPEDSSIYLCSVEVTGEAFFGQGTRLTVV.

V gene TRBV4-3 combines with J gene TRBJ1-4; perhaps TRBD1 as D (5 bases). V shed 0 bases and J shed 2 bases, with 19 bases lying between them. Germline assignment: CDR1 LGHNA and CDR2 YSLEER. The CDR3 covers 19 residues. Here the CDR3 DNA reads TGCGCCAGCAGCCAAGATAGGGCGGGGGGTGGTGGGACTAATGAAAAACTGTTTTTT. Translation gives CASSQDRAGGGGTNEKLFF.

The rearrangement links TRBV30 to TRBJ1-6; D perhaps matches TRBD1 (5 bases). The length of the CDR3 is 16 residues. CDR1 and CDR2 (germline): GTSNPN, SVGIG (reference sequence). Trimming took off 3 bases at V and 0 bases at J, with 12 bases between the two ends. CDR3 residues: CAWSRQGSSYNSPLHF. DNA of the CDR3: TGTGCCTGGAGCCGGCAGGGCAGCTCCTATAATTCACCCCTCCACTTT.

The chain has TRBV24-1 and TRBJ2-5; TRBD1 matches 7 bases. CDR3 size: 15 residues. Trimming cost V 4 bases and J 5 bases; bases outside gene matches: 9. Per the germline V gene, CDR1 is KGHDR and CDR2 is SFDVKD. This CDR3 is CATSDLQGRHETQYF. The CDR3, as DNA: TGTGCCACCAGTGACTTACAGGGGAGACATGAGACCCAGTACTTC.

The chain recombines TRBV5-6 with TRBJ1-1, with TRBD1 as a possible D gene (5 bases). V dropped 2 bases and J dropped 6 bases, with 23 bases sitting between them. Per germline, CDR1 SGHDT and CDR2 YYEEEE. The CDR3 covers 17 residues. The CDR3 reads CASSLIVGSGRGAEAFF. The CDR3 coding sequence is TGTGCCAGCAGCTTAATCGTGGGTTCAGGGCGGGGAGCTGAAGCTTTCTTT.

This rearrangement joins TRBV7-9 to TRBJ2-2; 14 bases are a match to TRBD2. The CDR3 runs 16 residues. The germline gives CDR1 SEHNR, CDR2 FQNEAQ (reference sequence). V gave up 5 bases and J gave up 7 bases; unmatched junction bases: 6. CDR3 protein: CASSPTSGRAGGELFF. DNA for the CDR3: TGTGCCAGCAGCCCGACTAGCGGGAGGGCCGGCGGGGAGCTGTTTTTT.